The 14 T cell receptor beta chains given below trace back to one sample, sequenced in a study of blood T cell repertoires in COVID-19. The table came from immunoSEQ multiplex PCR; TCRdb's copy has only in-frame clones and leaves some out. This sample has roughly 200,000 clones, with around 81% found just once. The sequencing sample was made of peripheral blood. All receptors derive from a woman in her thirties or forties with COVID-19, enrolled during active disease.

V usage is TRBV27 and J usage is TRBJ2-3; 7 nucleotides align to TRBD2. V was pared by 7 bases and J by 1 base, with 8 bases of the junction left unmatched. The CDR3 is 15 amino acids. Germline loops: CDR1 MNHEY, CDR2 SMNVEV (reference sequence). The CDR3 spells CASINGRPGTDTQYF. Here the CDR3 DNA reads TGTGCCAGCATTAACGGGAGGCCGGGCACAGATACGCAGTATTTT.

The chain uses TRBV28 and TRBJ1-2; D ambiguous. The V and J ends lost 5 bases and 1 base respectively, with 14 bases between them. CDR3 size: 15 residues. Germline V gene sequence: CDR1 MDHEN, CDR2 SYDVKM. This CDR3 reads CASSTTFPGNYGYTF. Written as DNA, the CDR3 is TGTGCCAGCAGTACTACCTTCCCGGGTAACTATGGCTACACCTTC.

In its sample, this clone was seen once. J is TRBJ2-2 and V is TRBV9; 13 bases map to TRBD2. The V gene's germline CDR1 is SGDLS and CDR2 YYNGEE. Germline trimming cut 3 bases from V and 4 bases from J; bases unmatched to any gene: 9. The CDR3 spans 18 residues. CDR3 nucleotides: TGTGCCAGCAGCGACCGACTAGCGGGGGGAACGAGCACCGGGGAGCTGTTTTTT. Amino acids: CASSDRLAGGTSTGELFF.

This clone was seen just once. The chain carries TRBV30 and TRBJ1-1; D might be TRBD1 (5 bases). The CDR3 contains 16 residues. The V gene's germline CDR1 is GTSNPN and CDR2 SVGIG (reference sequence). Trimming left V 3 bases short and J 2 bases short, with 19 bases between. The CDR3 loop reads CAWSGPMAGTNTEAFF. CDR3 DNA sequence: TGTGCCTGGAGCGGACCTATGGCGGGGACTAACACTGAAGCTTTCTTT.

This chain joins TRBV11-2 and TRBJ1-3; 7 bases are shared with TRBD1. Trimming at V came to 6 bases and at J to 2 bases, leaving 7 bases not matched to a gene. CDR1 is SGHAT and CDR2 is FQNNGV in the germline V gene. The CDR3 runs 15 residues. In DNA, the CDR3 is TGTGCCAGCAGAACCACCGGGACAGCTGGAAACACCATATATTTT. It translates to CASRTTGTAGNTIYF.

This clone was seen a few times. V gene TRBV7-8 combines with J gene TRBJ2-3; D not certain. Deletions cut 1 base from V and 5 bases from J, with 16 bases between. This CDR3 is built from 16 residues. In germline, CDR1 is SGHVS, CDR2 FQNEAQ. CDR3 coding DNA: TGTGCCAGCAGCTTAGGCCTACGGAATTCAGGAGATACGCAGTATTTT. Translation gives CASSLGLRNSGDTQYF.

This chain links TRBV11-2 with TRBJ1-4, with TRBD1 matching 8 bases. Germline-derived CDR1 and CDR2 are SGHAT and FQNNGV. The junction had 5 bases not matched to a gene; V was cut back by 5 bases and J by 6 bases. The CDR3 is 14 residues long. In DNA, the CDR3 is TGTGCCAGCAGCATATACAGGGGGGATGAAAAACTGTTTTTT. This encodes CASSIYRGDEKLFF.

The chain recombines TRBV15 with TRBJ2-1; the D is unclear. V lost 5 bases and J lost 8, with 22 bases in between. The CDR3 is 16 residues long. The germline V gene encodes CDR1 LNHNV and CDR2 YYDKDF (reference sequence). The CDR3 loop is CATSPRRAPVVDEQFF. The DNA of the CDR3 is TGTGCCACCAGCCCTAGGCGAGCACCAGTGGTAGATGAGCAGTTCTTC. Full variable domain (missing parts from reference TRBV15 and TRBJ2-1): DAMVIQNPRYQVTQFGKPVTLSCSQTLNHNVMYWYQQKSSQAPKLLFHYYDKDFNNEADTPDNFQSRRPNTSFCFLDIRSPGLGDTAMYLCATSPRRAPVVDEQFFGPGTRLTVL.

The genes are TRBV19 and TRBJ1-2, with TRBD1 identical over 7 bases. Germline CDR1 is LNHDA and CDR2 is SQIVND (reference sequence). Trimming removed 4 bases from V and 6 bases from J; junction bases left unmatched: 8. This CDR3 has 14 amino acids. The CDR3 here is CASSKQGQEDGYTF. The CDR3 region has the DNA TGTGCCAGTAGTAAGCAAGGACAGGAGGATGGCTACACCTTC.

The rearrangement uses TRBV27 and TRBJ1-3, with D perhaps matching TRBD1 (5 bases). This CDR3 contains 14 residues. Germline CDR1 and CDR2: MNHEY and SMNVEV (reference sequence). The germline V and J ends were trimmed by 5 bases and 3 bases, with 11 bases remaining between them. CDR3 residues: CASSRGQGGNTIYF. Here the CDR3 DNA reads TGTGCCAGCAGTAGAGGCCAGGGTGGAAACACCATATATTTT.

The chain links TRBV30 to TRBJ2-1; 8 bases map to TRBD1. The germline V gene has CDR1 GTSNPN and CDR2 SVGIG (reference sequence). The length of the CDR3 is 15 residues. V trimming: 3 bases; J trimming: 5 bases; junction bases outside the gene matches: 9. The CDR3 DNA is TGTGCCTGGAGCGCCTACCGGACAGGGCACAATGAGCAGTTCTTC. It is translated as CAWSAYRTGHNEQFF.

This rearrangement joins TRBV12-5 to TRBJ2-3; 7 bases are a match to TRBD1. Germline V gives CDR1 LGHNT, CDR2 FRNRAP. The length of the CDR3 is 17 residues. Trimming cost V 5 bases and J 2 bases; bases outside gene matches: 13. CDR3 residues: CASGQGFPGQDTDTQYF. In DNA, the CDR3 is TGTGCTAGTGGTCAGGGCTTCCCAGGACAGGACACAGATACGCAGTATTTT.

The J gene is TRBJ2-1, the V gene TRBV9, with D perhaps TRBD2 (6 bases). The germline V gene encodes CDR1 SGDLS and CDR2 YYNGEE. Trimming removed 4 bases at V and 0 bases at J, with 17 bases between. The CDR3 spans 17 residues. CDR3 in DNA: TGTGCCAGCAGCAGGGAAGCGGGCCTTGGCTCCTACAATGAGCAGTTCTTC. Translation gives CASSREAGLGSYNEQFF. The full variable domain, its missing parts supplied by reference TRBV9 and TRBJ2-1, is DSGVTQTPKHLITATGQRVTLRCSPRSGDLSVYWYQQSLDQGLQFLIQYYNGEERAKGNILERFSAQQFPDLHSELNLSSLELGDSALYFCASSREAGLGSYNEQFFGPGTRLTVL.

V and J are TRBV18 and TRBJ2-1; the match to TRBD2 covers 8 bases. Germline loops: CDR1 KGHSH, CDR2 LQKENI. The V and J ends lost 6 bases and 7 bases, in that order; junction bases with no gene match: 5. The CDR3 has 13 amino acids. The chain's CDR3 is CASSPGGGNEQFF. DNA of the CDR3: TGTGCCAGCTCCCCCGGGGGGGGGAATGAGCAGTTCTTC.